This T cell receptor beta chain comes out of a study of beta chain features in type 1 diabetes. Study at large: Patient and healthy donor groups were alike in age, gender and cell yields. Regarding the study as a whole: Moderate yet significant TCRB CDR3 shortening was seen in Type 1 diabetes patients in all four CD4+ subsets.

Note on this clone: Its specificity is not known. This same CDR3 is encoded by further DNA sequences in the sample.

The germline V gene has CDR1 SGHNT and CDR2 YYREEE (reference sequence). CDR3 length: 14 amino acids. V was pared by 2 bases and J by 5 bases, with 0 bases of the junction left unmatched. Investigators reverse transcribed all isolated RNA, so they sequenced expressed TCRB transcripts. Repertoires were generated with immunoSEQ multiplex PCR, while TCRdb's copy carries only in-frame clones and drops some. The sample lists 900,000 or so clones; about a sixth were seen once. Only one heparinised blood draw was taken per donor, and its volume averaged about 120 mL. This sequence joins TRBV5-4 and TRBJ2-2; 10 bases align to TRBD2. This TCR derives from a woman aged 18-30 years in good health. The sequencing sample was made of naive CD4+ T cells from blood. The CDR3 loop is CASSLAGGTGELFF. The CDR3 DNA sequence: TGTGCCAGCAGCTTAGCGGGAGGGACCGGGGAGCTGTTTTTT.